The clone carrying this T cell receptor (beta chain) showed up just once. Its target is unknown. These data belong to a study of T cell responses to AZD1222 COVID-19 vaccine. Study results and caveats: The study found Spike-specific TCR breadth and depth rose after two AZD1222 doses. Nearly half of the spike-specific TCRs reportedly recognize variant regions that carry no mutations. Spike-spanning, vaccine-associated CD4 TCRs were dominant at 160-218 and 743-854.

The germline V gene encodes CDR1 LNHDA and CDR2 SQIVND (reference sequence). Trimming cost V 4 bases and J 5 bases, with 11 bases left between them. CDR3 length: 13 amino acids. Only in-frame clones appear in the TCRdb table, and some are missing; sequencing was by immunoSEQ multiplex PCR. In the table there are about 180,000 clones, 70% to 90% of which are singletons. Specimen: peripheral blood, collected 28 days after the second AZD1222 dose. J is TRBJ1-1 and V is TRBV19, with D possibly matching TRBD1 (5 bases). The receptor was isolated from an adult who received the AZD1222 COVID-19 vaccine. The CDR3 bases are TGTGCCAGTAGTAGCCCAGGGCGGACTGAAGCTTTCTTT. Protein product: CASSSPGRTEAFF.